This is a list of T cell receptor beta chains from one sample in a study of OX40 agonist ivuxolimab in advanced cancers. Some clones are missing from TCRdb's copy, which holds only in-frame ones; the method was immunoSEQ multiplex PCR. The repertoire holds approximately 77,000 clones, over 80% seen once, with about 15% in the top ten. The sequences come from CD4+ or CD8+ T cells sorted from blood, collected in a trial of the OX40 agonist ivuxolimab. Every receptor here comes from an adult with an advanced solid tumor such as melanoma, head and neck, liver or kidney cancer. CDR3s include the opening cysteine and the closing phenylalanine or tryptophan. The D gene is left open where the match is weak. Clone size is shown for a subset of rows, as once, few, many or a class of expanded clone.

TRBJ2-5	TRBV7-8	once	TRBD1	TGTGCCAGCAGCTTTCCGGACAGGGAAGAGACCCAGTACTTC	CASSFPDREETQYF
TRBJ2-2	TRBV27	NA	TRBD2	TGTGCCAGCAGTACAGGACTAGCGGGAGCGGGGGAGCTGTTTTTT	CASSTGLAGAGELFF
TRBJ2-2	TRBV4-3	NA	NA	TGCGCCAGCAGCCAAGGGGGGCAGGGGCTCTGGGAGCTGTTTTTT	CASSQGGQGLWELFF
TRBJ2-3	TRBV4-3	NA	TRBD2	TGCGCCAGCAGCCAAGATCGGGCGGGAGGAGCCGATACGCAGTATTTT	CASSQDRAGGADTQYF
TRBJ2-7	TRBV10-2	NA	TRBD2	TGCGCCAGCAGTGGTACTAGCGGGGGGACCTACGAGCAGTACTTC	CASSGTSGGTYEQYF
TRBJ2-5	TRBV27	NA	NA	TGTGCCAGCACCAACGGAGGGGAGACCCAGTACTTC	CASTNGGETQYF
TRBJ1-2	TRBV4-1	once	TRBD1	TGCGCCAGCAGCCCCGGGACAGGGGGGTCGAGCGTCTATGGCTACACCTTC	CASSPGTGGSSVYGYTF
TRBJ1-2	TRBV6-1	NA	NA	TGTGCCAGCAGTGAAGCCGGTTACTATGGCTACACCTTC	CASSEAGYYGYTF
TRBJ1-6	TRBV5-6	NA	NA	TGTGCCAGCAGCTTGGAACGGTTTTATAATTCACCCCTCCACTTT	CASSLERFYNSPLHF
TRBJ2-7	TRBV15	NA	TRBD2	TGTGCCACCAGCAGAGCCGGGGAGGGCGTCGACGAGCAGTACTTC	CATSRAGEGVDEQYF
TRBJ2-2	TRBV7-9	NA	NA	TGTGCCAGCAGCTTAGGAGTTGAGGGGACGGGGGACACCGGGGAGCTGTTTTTT	CASSLGVEGTGDTGELFF
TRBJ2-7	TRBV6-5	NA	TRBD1	TGTGCCAGCAGCTCGACAGGGGACCGCTACGAGCAGTACTTC	CASSSTGDRYEQYF
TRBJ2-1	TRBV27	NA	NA	TGTGCCAGCACCAGTAGCACCTCCTCCTACAATGAGCAGTTCTTC	CASTSSTSSYNEQFF
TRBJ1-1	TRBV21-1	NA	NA	TGTGCCACTTCGGACAGGGTGGGTTTGTACACTGAAGCTTTCTTT	CATSDRVGLYTEAFF
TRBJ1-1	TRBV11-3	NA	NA	TGTGCCAGCAGCTACGCCAACACTGAAGCTTTCTTT	CASSYANTEAFF
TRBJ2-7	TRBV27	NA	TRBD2	TGTGCCAGCAGTTTGTCTCTAGCGGGGCCCTACGAGCAGTACTTC	CASSLSLAGPYEQYF
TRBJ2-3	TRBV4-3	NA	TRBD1	TGCGCCAGCAGCCAAGTTCCTGGCAGGGGGCAGGGAGATACGCAGTATTTT	CASSQVPGRGQGDTQYF
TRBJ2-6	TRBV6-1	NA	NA	TGTGCCAGCAGTCACCAGAACGAGGCCAACGTCCTGACTTTC	CASSHQNEANVLTF
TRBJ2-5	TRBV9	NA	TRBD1	TGTGCCAGCAGCCTACTGCGGGGACAGGGGACCCAGCAAGAGACCCAGTACTTC	CASSLLRGQGTQQETQYF
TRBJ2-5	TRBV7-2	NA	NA	TGTGCCAGCAGCTCCCCGGGGGAAGAGACCCAGTACTTC	CASSSPGEETQYF
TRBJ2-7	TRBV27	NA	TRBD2	TGTGCCAGCAGTTCCTGGACTAGCGATTACGAGCAGTACTTC	CASSSWTSDYEQYF
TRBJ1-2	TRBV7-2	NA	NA	TGTGCCAGCAGCCCAGGAGGGGGTTGGAGTGGCTACACCTTC	CASSPGGGWSGYTF
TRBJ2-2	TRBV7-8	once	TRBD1	TGTGCCAGCAGCATCCGGGACAGGGGCGCCGAGGACACCGGGGAGCTGTTTTTT	CASSIRDRGAEDTGELFF
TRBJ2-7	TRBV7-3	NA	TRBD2	TGTGCCAGCAGCTTAGGAGCGGGGAACTACGAGCAGTACTTC	CASSLGAGNYEQYF
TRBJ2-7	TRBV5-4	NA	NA	TGTGCCAGCAGCTTGGGACACTCGACCTACGAGCAGTACTTC	CASSLGHSTYEQYF
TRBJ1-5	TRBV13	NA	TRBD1	TGTGCCAGCAGCTCCGGGACAGGGCTAAGTCAGCCCCAGCATTTT	CASSSGTGLSQPQHF
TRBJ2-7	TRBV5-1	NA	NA	TGCGCCAGCAGCTGGGATGAAACCTACGAGCAGTACTTC	CASSWDETYEQYF
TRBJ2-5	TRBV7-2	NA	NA	TGTGCCAGCAGCTGGGGAGAGACCCAGTACTTC	CASSWGETQYF
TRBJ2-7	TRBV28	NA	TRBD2	TGTGCCAGCAGTCCTTGGACTAGCGGGGCCGAGCAGTACTTC	CASSPWTSGAEQYF
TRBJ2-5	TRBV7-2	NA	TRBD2	TGTGCCAGCAGCTTAGAGGCTGGACTAGGAAAAGAGACCCAGTACTTC	CASSLEAGLGKETQYF
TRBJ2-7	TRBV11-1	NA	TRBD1	TGTGCCAGCAGCCTAGGACAGGTCTACGAGCAGTACTTC	CASSLGQVYEQYF
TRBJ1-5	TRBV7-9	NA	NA	TGTGCCAGCAGCTCGGGTTTCAATCAGCCCCAGCATTTT	CASSSGFNQPQHF
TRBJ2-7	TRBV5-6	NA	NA	TGTGCCAGCAGCTATGACAGGAGCTCCTACGAGCAGTACTTC	CASSYDRSSYEQYF
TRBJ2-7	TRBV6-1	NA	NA	TGTGCCAGCCGGGCTCTAGCCGGCGAGCAGTACTTC	CASRALAGEQYF
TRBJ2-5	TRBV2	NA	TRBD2	TGTGCCAGCAGTGCGGGAGGGCAAGAGACCCAGTACTTC	CASSAGGQETQYF
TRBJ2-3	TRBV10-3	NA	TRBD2	TGTGCCATCAGTGTAGATAGCGGGAGGGCCACAGATACGCAGTATTTT	CAISVDSGRATDTQYF
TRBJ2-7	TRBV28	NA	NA	TGTGCCAGCAGATCAGGGTTCGTCGACGAGCAGTACTTC	CASRSGFVDEQYF
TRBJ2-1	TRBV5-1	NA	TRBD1	TGCGCCAGCAGCTCAGGACAGGGGGTTGTCAATGAGCAGTTCTTC	CASSSGQGVVNEQFF
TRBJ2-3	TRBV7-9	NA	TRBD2	TGTGCCAGCAGCCACCACCGGGCGGGAGGAGGGACAGATACGCAGTATTTT	CASSHHRAGGGTDTQYF
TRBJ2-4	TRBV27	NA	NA	TGTGCCAGCAGTCCCACGATAGCCAAAAACATTCAGTACTTC	CASSPTIAKNIQYF
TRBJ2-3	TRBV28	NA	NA	TGTGCCAGCAGTTTATTCGCCAGTTCATTCACAGATACGCAGTATTTT	CASSLFASSFTDTQYF
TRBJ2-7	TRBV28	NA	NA	TGTGCCAGCAGTCCCCAGGGAGTCCTCGAGCAGTACTTC	CASSPQGVLEQYF
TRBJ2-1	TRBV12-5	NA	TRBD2	TGTGCTAGTGGTCGAACGCCTCCCCTAGCGGAGTCGGACAATGAGCAGTTCTTC	CASGRTPPLAESDNEQFF
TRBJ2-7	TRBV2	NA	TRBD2	TGTGCCAGCAGTGACCCTAGCGGGGTTAGCTCCTACGAGCAGTACTTC	CASSDPSGVSSYEQYF
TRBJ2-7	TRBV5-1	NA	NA	TGCGCCAGCAGGCCCATCCGGGGCAGATCCCCCTACGAGCAGTACTTC	CASRPIRGRSPYEQYF
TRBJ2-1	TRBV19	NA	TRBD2	TGTGCCAGTAGTATAGTTGGTAGCGGGAGTAATGAGCAGTTCTTC	CASSIVGSGSNEQFF
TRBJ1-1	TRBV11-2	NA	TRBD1	TGTGCCAGCAGTCTAGCAGGGGGCGAGTTATGGACTGAAGCTTTCTTT	CASSLAGGELWTEAFF
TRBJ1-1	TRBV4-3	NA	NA	TGCGCCAGCAGCCAAGAGGGAGGAGGCACTGAAGCTTTCTTT	CASSQEGGGTEAFF
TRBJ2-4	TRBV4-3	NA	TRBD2	TGCGCCAGCAGCCAAGGGACTAGCGAAAAAAACATTCAGTACTTC	CASSQGTSEKNIQYF
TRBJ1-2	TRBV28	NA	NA	TGTGCCAGCAGTTTTGGGTCCCACTACACCTTC	CASSFGSHYTF
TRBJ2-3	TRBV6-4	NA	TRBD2	TGTGCCAGCAGTTTGAGAGCGGGAGTTCTTGGAGATACGCAGTATTTT	CASSLRAGVLGDTQYF
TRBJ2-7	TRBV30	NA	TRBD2	TGTGCCTGGAGTGTACGTTCTGCGGGAGGAGCGAGCGAGCAGTACTTC	CAWSVRSAGGASEQYF
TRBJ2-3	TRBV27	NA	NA	TGTGCCAGCAGTTCCCCGACGGCCCTACATATTTGGGGGCAGTATTTT	CASSSPTALHIWGQYF
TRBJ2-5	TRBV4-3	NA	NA	TGCGCCAGCAGCCAAGATTACGGGACCTACCAAGAGACCCAGTACTTC	CASSQDYGTYQETQYF
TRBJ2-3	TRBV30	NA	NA	TGTGCCTGGACAGCCGGAGGCACAGATACGCAGTATTTT	CAWTAGGTDTQYF
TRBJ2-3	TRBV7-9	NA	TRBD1	TGTGCCAGCAGCCACGGGACAGGTGGTAAGGCAGATACGCAGTATTTT	CASSHGTGGKADTQYF
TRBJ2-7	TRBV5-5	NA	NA	TGTGCCAGCAGCCCCCACTACGAGCAGTACTTC	CASSPHYEQYF
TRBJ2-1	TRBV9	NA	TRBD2	TGTGCCAGCAGCGTAGGTAGCGGGAGGGTTAGGGAGCAGTTCTTC	CASSVGSGRVREQFF
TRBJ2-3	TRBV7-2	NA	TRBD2	TGTGCCACCGGGAGGCCCGGCACAGATACGCAGTATTTT	CATGRPGTDTQYF
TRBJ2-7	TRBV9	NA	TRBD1	TGTGCCAGCAGCGAGGGGGACAGTGCCTACGAGCAGTACTTC	CASSEGDSAYEQYF